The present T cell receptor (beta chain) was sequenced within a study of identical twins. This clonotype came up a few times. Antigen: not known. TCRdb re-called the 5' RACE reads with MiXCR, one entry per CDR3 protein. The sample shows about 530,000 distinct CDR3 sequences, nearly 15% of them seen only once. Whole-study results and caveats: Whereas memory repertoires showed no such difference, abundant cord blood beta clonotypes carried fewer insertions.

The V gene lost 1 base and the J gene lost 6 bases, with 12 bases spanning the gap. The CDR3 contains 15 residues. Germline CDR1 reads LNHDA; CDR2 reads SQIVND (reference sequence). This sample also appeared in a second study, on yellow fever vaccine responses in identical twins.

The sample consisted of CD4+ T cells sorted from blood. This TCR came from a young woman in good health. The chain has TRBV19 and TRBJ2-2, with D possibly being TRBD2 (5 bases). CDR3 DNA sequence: TGTGCCAGTAGTATAGTTGCCAGCGGCGCCGGGGAGCTGTTTTTT. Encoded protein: CASSIVASGAGELFF.